This T cell receptor beta chain is drawn from a study of blood T cell repertoires in COVID-19. Study-level information: Material from acute and convalescent COVID-19 was sourced from the United States, Italy and Spain. The cDNA or gDNA used as material had been derived from T cells, B-cell-depleted T cells, or PBMCs.

How the authors handled the data: Estimated nucleated cell counts came from reference gene primer amplification. Assay used: immunoSEQ multiplex PCR; TCRdb lists only in-frame clones, some missing. For V, J and clone size, that table is used; D and trimming come from the DNA. The sample has fewer than 35,000 clones, around 87% seen once. CDR3 length equals 15 residues. The germline CDR1 and CDR2 sequences are MNHNY and SVGAGI (reference sequence). The V end was cut by 6 bases, the J end by 2 bases, with 14 bases between. Material for sequencing was peripheral blood. The chain uses TRBV6-6 and TRBJ1-5, with D perhaps matching TRBD1 (6 bases). The TCR was taken from a human donor in a cohort sampled during active COVID-19. The donor label of this sample is uncertain. The DNA for the CDR3 is TGTGCCAGCAGGTTACAGGGTTTTGGCAATCAGCCCCAGCATTTT. Translated, it gives CASRLQGFGNQPQHF.